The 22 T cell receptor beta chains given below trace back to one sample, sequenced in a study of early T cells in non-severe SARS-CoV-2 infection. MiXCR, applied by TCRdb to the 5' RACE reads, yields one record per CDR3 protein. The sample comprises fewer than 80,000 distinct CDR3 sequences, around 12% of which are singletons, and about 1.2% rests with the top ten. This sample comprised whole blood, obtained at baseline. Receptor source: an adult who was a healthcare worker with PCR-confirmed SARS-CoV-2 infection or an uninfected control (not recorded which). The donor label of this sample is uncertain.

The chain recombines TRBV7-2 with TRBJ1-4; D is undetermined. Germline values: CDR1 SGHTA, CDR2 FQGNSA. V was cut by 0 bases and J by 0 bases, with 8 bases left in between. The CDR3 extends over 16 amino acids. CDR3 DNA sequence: TGTGCCAGCAGCTTAGCCAGAACGGCAACTAATGAAAAACTGTTTTTT. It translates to CASSLARTATNEKLFF.

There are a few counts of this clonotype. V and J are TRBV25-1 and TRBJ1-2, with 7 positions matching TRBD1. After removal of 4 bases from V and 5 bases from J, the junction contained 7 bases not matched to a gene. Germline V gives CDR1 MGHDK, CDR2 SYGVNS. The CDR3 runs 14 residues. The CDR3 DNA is TGTGCCAGCAGTGGTGGACAGGTCGCTTATGGCTACACCTTC. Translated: CASSGGQVAYGYTF.

CDR3: CASSLAVADTQYF. The CDR3 DNA reads TGTGCCAGCAGCTTAGCCGTGGCAGATACGCAGTATTTT. The genes are TRBV11-2 and TRBJ2-3; D uncertain. The CDR3 covers 13 residues. Trimming left V 1 base short and J 4 bases short, with 6 bases between. Germline V gene sequence: CDR1 SGHAT, CDR2 FQNNGV.

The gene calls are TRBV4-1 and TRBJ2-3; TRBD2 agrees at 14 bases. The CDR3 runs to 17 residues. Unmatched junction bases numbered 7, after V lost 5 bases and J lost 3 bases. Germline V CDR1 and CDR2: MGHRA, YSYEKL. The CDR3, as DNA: TGCGCCAGCAGCTTCAGACTAGCGGGGGGGATGACAGATACGCAGTATTTT. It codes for CASSFRLAGGMTDTQYF.

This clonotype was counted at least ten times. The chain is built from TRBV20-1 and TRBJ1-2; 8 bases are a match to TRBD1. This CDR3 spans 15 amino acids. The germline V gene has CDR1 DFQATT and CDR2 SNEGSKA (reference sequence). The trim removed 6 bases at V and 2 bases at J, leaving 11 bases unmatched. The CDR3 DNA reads TGCAGTGCAGTGACAGGGGAAGGGGGAAACTATGGCTACACCTTC. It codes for CSAVTGEGGNYGYTF.

DNA of the CDR3: TGTGCCAGCAGTTTATGGGGGACCAAAAACATTCAGTACTTC. This gives the protein CASSLWGTKNIQYF. This chain joins TRBV12-3 or TRBV12-4 and TRBJ2-4; D tentatively reads TRBD1 or TRBD2 (5 bases each). With 2 bases removed from V and 2 bases from J, the gap between germline ends came to 7 bases. The CDR3 covers 14 residues.

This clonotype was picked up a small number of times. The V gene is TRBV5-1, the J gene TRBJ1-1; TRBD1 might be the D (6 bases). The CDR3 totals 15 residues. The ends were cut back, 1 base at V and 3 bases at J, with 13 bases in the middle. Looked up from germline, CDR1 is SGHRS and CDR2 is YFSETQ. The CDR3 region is CASSLSGGLDTEAFF. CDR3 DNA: TGCGCCAGCAGCTTGAGTGGGGGGCTAGACACTGAAGCTTTCTTT.

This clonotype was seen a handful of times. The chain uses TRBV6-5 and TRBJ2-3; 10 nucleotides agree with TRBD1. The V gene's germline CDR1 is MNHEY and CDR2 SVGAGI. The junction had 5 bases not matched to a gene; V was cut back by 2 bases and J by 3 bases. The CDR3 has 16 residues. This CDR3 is CASSYPPDRGTDTQYF. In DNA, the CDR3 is TGTGCCAGCAGTTACCCCCCGGACAGGGGGACAGATACGCAGTATTTT.

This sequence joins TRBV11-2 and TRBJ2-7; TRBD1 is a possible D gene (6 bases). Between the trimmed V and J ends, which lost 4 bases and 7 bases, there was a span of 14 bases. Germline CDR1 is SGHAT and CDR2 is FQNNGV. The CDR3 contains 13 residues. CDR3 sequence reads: CASSYDRTQEQYV. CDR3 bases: TGTGCCAGCAGCTATGACAGGACCCAGGAGCAGTACGTC.

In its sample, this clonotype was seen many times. The CDR3 DNA follows: TGTGCCATCAGTCCTCTTTGGGGGGTAGCGGGCCCTTACAATGAGCAGTTCTTC. Its translation: CAISPLWGVAGPYNEQFF. The gene calls are TRBV10-3 and TRBJ2-1; 7 nucleotides line up with TRBD2. After removal of 5 bases from V and 4 bases from J, the junction contained 17 bases not matched to a gene. The V gene's germline CDR1 is ENHRY and CDR2 SYGVKD. The CDR3 covers 18 residues.

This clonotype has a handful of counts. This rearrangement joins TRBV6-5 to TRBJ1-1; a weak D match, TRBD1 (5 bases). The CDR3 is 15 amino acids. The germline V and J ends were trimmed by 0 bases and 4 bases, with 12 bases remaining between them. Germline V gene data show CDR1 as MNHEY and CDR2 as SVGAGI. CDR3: CASSYSVSGATEAFF. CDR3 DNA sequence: TGTGCCAGCAGTTACTCCGTCAGTGGGGCCACTGAAGCTTTCTTT.

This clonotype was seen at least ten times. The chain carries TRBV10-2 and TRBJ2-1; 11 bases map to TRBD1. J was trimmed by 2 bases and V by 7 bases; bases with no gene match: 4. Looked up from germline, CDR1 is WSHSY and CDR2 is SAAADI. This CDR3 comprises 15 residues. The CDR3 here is CASTKGQGAYNEQFF. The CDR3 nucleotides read TGCGCCAGCACCAAGGGACAGGGGGCCTACAATGAGCAGTTCTTC.

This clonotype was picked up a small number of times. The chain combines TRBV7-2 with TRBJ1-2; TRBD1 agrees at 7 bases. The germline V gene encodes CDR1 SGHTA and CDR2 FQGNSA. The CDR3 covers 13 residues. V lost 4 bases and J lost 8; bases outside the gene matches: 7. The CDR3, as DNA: TGTGCCAGCAGCTCACAGGGGACGACAGGCTACACCTTC. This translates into CASSSQGTTGYTF.

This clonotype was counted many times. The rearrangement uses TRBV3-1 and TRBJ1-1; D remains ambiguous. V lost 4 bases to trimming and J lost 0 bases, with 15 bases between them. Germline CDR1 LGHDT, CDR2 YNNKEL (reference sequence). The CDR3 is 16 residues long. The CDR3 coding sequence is TGTGCCAGCAGCCTGACTAAAGGGAGTATGAACACTGAAGCTTTCTTT. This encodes CASSLTKGSMNTEAFF. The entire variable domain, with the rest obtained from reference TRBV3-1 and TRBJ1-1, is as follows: DTAVSQTPKYLVTQMGNDKSIKCEQNLGHDTMYWYKQDSKKFLKIMFSYNNKELIINETVPNRFSPKSPDKAHLNLHINSLELGDSAVYFCASSLTKGSMNTEAFFGQGTRLTVV.

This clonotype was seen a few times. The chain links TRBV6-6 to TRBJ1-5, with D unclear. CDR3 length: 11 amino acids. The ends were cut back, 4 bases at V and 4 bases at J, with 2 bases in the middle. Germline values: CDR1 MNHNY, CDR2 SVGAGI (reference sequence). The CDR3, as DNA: TGTGCCAGCAGTTCTAATCAGCCCCAGCATTTT. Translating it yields CASSSNQPQHF.

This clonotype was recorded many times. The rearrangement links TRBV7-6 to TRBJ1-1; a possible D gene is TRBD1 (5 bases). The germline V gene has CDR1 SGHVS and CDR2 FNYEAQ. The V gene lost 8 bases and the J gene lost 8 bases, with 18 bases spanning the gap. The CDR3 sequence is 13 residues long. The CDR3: CASGRGQSGEAFF. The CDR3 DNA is TGTGCCAGCGGAAGGGGTCAGTCGGGAGAAGCTTTCTTT.

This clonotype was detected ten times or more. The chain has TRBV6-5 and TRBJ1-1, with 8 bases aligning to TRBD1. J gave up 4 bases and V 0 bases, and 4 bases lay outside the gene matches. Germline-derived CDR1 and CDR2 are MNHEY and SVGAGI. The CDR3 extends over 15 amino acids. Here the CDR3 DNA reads TGTGCCAGCAGTTACTCCAGGGGGCTCGGCACTGAAGCTTTCTTT. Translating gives CASSYSRGLGTEAFF.

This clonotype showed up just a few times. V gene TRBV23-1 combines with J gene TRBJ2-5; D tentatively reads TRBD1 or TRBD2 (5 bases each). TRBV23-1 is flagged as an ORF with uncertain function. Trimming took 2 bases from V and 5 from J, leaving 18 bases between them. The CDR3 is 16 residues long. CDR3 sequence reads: CASSQTVTQGAETQYF. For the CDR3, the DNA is TGCGCCAGCAGTCAAACTGTTACCCAGGGAGCGGAGACCCAGTACTTC.

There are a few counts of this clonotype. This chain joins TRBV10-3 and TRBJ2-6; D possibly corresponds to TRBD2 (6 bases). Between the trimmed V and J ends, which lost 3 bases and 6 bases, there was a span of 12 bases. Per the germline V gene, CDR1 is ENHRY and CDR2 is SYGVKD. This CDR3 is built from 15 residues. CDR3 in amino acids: CAISESGLPANVLTF. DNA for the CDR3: TGTGCCATCAGTGAATCGGGACTCCCGGCCAACGTCCTGACTTTC.

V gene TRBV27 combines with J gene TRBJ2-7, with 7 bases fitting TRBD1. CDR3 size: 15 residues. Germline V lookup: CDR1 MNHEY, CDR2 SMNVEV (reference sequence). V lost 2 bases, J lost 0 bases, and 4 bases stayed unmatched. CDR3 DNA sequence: TGTGCCAGCAGTTTAATCGGGACAGCCTCCTACGAGCAGTACGTC. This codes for CASSLIGTASYEQYV.

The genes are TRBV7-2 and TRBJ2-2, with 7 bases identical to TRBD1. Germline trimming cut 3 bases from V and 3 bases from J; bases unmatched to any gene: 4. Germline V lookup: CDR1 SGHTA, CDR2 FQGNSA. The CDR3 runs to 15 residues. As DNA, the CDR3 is TGTGCCAGCAGCTTTGGCAGGGGGTACACCGGGGAGCTGTTTTTT. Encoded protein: CASSFGRGYTGELFF.

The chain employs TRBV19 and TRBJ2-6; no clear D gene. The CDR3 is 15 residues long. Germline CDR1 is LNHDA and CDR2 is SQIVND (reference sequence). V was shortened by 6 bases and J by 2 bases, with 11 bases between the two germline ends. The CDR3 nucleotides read TGTGCCAGTAGAGAGTCTAGAACTGGGGCCAACGTCCTGACTTTC. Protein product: CASRESRTGANVLTF.